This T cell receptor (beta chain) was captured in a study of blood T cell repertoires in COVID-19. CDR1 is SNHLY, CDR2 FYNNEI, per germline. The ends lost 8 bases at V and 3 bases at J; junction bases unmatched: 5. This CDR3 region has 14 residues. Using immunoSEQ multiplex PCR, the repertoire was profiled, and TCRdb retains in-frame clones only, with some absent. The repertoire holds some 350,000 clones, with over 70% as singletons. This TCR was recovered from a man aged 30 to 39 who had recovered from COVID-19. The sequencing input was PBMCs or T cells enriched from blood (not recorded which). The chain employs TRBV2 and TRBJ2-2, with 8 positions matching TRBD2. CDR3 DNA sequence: TGTGCCAGCGGGTTAGCGGGACACACCGGGGAGCTGTTTTTT. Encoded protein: CASGLAGHTGELFF.